Below, one TCR beta chain is given with its context. Its antigen remains unknown. This sample is part of a study of T cell responses to AZD1222 COVID-19 vaccine. Study-level background: Whether given at about 4 or about 12 weeks, second doses were pooled.

The table came from immunoSEQ multiplex PCR; TCRdb's copy has only in-frame clones and leaves some out. Altogether about 76,000 clones are present, around nine tenths being singletons, with the ten largest covering approximately 11%. Study-wide results and limits: Baseline seropositives among AZD1222 recipients totaled only five or six.

The CDR3 covers 15 residues. Germline V gives CDR1 SNHLY, CDR2 FYNNEI. Trimming took 5 bases from V and 1 from J, leaving 13 bases between them. The receptor was isolated from an adult in good health. The chain joins TRBV2 to TRBJ2-3; possibly TRBD1 for D (6 bases). Source: peripheral blood, taken on day 0 of AZD1222 vaccination. This chain's CDR3 is CASSNRDTRTDTQYF. The CDR3 DNA is TGTGCCAGCAGTAACCGGGACACTCGCACAGATACGCAGTATTTT.